Described below is a single T cell receptor beta chain sequence and its context. The antigen remains undetermined. Its ends do not fully match the called genes, so a read error is possible. This CDR3 contains 15 residues. The germline V gene encodes CDR1 KGHDR and CDR2 SFDVKD. This entry belongs to a study of breast tumors, draining lymph nodes, adjacent tissues. TCRdb fed the multiplex PCR reads into MiXCR, producing one record per CDR3 protein. The sample yields 100,000 or so distinct CDR3 sequences, over 20% seen once. Study results and caveats: Compared with lymph nodes, tumors were less diverse; compared with nontumor tissue, more. Tumor and nontumor repertoires were significantly more similar in luminal-like than in basal-like breast cancer. Findings are consistent with lymph node origin and intratumoral expansion of most tumor T cells. The lymph node origin of tumor T cells was framed as consistent with a hypothesis, not demonstrated.

The lymph nodes were axillary draining lymph nodes from breast cancer patients. The sequenced sample consisted of axillary lymph node tissue. This sequence joins TRBV24-1 and TRBJ2-1; D may correspond to TRBD1 or TRBD2 (5 bases each). The sequence was collected from a female donor with breast cancer. Some clones in this sample may be carry-over from other donors' samples. The CDR3 region is CATSDPGQGNNAQFF. CDR3 sequence (DNA): TGTGCCACCAGTGACCCGGGGCAGGGCAACAATGCGCAGTTCTTC.